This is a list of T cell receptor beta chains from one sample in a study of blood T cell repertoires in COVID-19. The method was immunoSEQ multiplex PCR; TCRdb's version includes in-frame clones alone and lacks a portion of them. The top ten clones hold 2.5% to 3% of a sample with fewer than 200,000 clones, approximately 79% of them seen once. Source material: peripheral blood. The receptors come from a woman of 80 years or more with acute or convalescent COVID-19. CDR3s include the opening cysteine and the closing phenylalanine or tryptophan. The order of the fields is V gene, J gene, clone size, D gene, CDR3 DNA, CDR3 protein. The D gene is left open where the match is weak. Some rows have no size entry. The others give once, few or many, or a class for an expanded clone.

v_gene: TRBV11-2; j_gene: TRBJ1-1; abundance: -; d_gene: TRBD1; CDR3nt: TGTGCCAGCAGATTCGACAGGGGAGCTTTCTTT; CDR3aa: CASRFDRGAFF
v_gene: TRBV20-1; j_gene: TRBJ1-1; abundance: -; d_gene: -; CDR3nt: TGCAGTGCTAGAGGAGACACTGAAGCTTTCTTT; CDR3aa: CSARGDTEAFF
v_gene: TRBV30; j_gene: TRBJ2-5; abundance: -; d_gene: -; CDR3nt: TGTGCCTGGGCAGGGGAGACCCAGTACTTC; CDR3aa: CAWAGETQYF
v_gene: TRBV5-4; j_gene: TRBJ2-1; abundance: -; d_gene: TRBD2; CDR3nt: TGTGCCAGCAGCCCCGGGACTAGCGGCAATGAGCAGTTCTTC; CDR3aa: CASSPGTSGNEQFF
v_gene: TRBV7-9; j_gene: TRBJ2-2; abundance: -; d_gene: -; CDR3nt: TGTGCCAGCAGCTCGACATCGAACACCGGGGAGCTGTTTTTT; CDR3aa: CASSSTSNTGELFF
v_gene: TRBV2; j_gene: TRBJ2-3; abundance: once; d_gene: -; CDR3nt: TGTGCCAGCACCTCAGGGGCTTGGACAGATACGCAGTATTTT; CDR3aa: CASTSGAWTDTQYF
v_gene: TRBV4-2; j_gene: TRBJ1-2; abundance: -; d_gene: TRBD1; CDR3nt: TGTGCCAGCAGCCAAGAAAGGACAGGGGGCTATGGCTACACCTTC; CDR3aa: CASSQERTGGYGYTF
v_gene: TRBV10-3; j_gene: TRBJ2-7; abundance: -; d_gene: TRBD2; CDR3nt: TGTGCCATCACCACCCAGTTACTAGCGGGAGGTTACGAGCAGTACTTC; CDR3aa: CAITTQLLAGGYEQYF
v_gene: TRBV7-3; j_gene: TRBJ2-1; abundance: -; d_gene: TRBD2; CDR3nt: TGTGCCAGCAGCCAAGCGGGGGCAAATTACAATGAGCAGTTCTTC; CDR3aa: CASSQAGANYNEQFF
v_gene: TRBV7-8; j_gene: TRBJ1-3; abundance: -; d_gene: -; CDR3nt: TGTGCCAGCAGCTTGGCAGGGGCCGTCTCTGGAAACACCATATATTTT; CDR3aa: CASSLAGAVSGNTIYF
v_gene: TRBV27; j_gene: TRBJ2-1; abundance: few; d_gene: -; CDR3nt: TGTGCCAGCAGTCTCCAAACAGACAATGAGCAGTTCTTC; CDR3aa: CASSLQTDNEQFF